This record covers a single T cell receptor (beta chain). This sample is part of a study of CD8+ T cells in alopecia areata. RNA, once extracted, was reverse transcribed into cDNA for use as the sequencing template. Sequencing used immunoSEQ multiplex PCR; TCRdb keeps in-frame clones, though not all of them. The top ten clones hold roughly 15% of a sample with over 120,000 clones, nearly 55% of them seen once. Noted treatment: oral pan-JAK inhibitor, 5-10 mg twice daily. Between the trimmed V and J ends, which lost 0 bases and 5 bases, there was a span of 17 bases. This CDR3 contains 16 residues. Germline CDR1 reads SGDLS; CDR2 reads YYNGEE.

The TCR comes from a human donor with alopecia areata. This chain joins TRBV9 and TRBJ1-2; the D is unclear. Sample: CD8+ T cells sorted from blood, taken at week 4, from a patient treated with tofacitinib. The CDR3 nucleotides are TGTGCCAGCAGCGTAGCACAAGACAATCCCGCGTATGGCTACACCTTC. This translates into CASSVAQDNPAYGYTF.